These 3 T cell receptor beta chains were sequenced from one sample in a study of T cell changes during pregnancy in multiple sclerosis. Measured with immunoSEQ multiplex PCR; TCRdb has only the in-frame clones, and not every one. The sample yields 35,000 to 50,000 clones, 88% seen once. This specimen was CD4+ T cells from peripheral blood mononuclear cells, taken in the second trimester of pregnancy. These receptors came from a female donor with multiple sclerosis, enrolled in a pregnancy study.

The genes are TRBV6-6 and TRBJ2-2; 12 positions agree with TRBD2. Per germline, CDR1 MNHNY and CDR2 SVGAGI (reference sequence). V dropped 5 bases and J dropped 6; count of bases not matched to a gene: 4. The length of the CDR3 is 15 residues. CDR3 residues: CASSRTSGEAGELFF. The CDR3 coding sequence is TGTGCCAGCAGTAGGACTAGCGGGGAGGCCGGGGAGCTGTTTTTT.

The rearrangement links TRBV4-1 to TRBJ1-4; 10 bases map to TRBD1. With 0 bases clipped from V and 8 bases from J, the junction kept 6 bases outside the gene matches. The CDR3 is 16 residues long. Germline values: CDR1 MGHRA, CDR2 YSYEKL. In DNA, the CDR3 is TGCGCCAGCAGCCAAGATAAAGGGACAGGGGTAGAAAAACTGTTTTTT. Amino acids: CASSQDKGTGVEKLFF.

The chain employs TRBV19 and TRBJ2-2; 8 nucleotides line up with TRBD1. CDR1 is LNHDA, CDR2 SQIVND, per germline (reference sequence). The CDR3 contains 18 residues. J gave up 5 bases and V 0 bases, and 11 bases lay outside the gene matches. CDR3 loop: CASSIDRGTGSLTGELFF. Written as DNA, the CDR3 is TGTGCCAGTAGTATAGATCGGGGGACAGGAAGCCTAACCGGGGAGCTGTTTTTT.